One and the same sample provided the 32 T cell receptor beta chains below, sequenced in a study of blood T cell repertoires in COVID-19. Profiled with immunoSEQ multiplex PCR; TCRdb holds only in-frame clones, not every one. Among under 70,000 clones, approximately 85% were seen once, and the ten largest hold about 40%. The specimen sequenced was peripheral blood. Receptors originate from a woman aged 60-75 years with COVID-19, enrolled during active disease.

The chain uses TRBV28 and TRBJ1-2, with TRBD1 identical over 7 bases. V shed 5 bases, J shed 3 bases, and the junction held 9 bases outside the gene matches. The CDR3 covers 15 residues. CDR1 and CDR2 from the germline V gene are MDHEN and SYDVKM. The CDR3 nucleotides read TGTGCCAGCAGTCCGGGGACAGCCCCTTACTATGGCTACACCTTC. As protein: CASSPGTAPYYGYTF.

The CDR3 protein is CASSETPDSLQQYF. As DNA, the CDR3 is TGTGCCAGCAGTGAAACCCCGGACAGCCTCCAGCAGTACTTC. V usage is TRBV2 and J usage is TRBJ2-7; D perhaps matches TRBD1 (6 bases). This CDR3 is built from 14 residues. The germline gives CDR1 SNHLY, CDR2 FYNNEI. Trimming pared 2 bases from V and 8 bases from J, leaving 16 bases between.

This chain uses TRBV21-1 with TRBJ2-4; the table names TRBD2, a call not compared with the DNA. TRBV21-1 is termed a pseudogene. The CDR3 loop spans 15 amino acids. CDR3 sequence reads: CASDFWSASKNIQYF. The CDR3 DNA reads TGTGCCAGCGACTTTTGGTCTGCGTCCAAAAACATTCAGTACTTC.

The chain has TRBV29-1 and TRBJ1-2, with a tentative D call TRBD1 (6 bases). The CDR3 has 13 amino acids. CDR1 is SQVTM and CDR2 is ANQGSEA in the germline V gene. Trimming took 3 bases from V and 2 from J, leaving 10 bases between them. The CDR3 DNA reads TGCAGCGTTGAGTGGACAGACAACTATGGCTACACCTTC. Translation: CSVEWTDNYGYTF.

The V and J genes are TRBV27 and TRBJ1-1; D perhaps matches TRBD1 (5 bases). V lost 3 bases and J lost 4, with 15 bases in between. The CDR3 covers 15 residues. Germline assignment: CDR1 MNHEY and CDR2 SMNVEV (reference sequence). CDR3 DNA sequence: TGTGCCAGCAGTTTGGCGGGGCTGGGGGGCACTGAAGCTTTCTTT. Translated, it gives CASSLAGLGGTEAFF.

The chain combines TRBV5-1 with TRBJ2-1, with 7 bases identical to TRBD2. With V trimmed by 3 bases and J by 4 bases, 4 bases remained unmatched. The CDR3 consists of 14 residues. The germline V gene encodes CDR1 SGHRS and CDR2 YFSETQ. The CDR3: CASSSGTIYNEQFF. In nucleotides, the CDR3 is TGCGCCAGCAGCTCCGGGACTATATACAATGAGCAGTTCTTC. Complete variable domain (other parts from reference TRBV5-1 and TRBJ2-1): KAGVTQTPRYLIKTRGQQVTLSCSPISGHRSVSWYQQTPGQGLQFLFEYFSETQRNKGNFPGRFSGRQFSNSRSEMNVSTLELGDSALYLCASSSGTIYNEQFFGPGTRLTVL.

The table lists this clone with a count of one. The chain recombines TRBV20-1 with TRBJ2-3; the match to TRBD2 covers 10 bases. Germline V lookup: CDR1 DFQATT, CDR2 SNEGSKA (reference sequence). The CDR3 loop spans 13 amino acids. With 3 bases clipped from V and 3 bases from J, the junction kept 0 bases outside the gene matches. This CDR3 reads CSASSGGTDTQYF. In DNA, the CDR3 is TGCAGTGCTAGTAGCGGGGGGACAGATACGCAGTATTTT.

In its sample, this clone was seen once. V and J are TRBV20-1 and TRBJ1-1, with D possibly matching TRBD1 (6 bases). This CDR3 has 11 residues. Trimming stripped 7 bases from V and 5 bases from J, with 11 bases between. In germline, CDR1 is DFQATT, CDR2 SNEGSKA (reference sequence). The CDR3 region is CSVLRGTEAFF. Written as DNA, the CDR3 is TGCAGTGTCCTGAGGGGGACTGAAGCTTTCTTT.

The chain joins TRBV21-1 to TRBJ2-1; the D call in the table, TRBD2, was not verified against the DNA. TRBV21-1 is a recognized pseudogene. CDR3 length equals 21 residues. CDR3 in DNA: TGTGCCAGCAGCAAAGCGCCCCCTCGGGAGGGATACAAGCTGGCTTACAATGAGCAGTTCTTC. Translating it yields CASSKAPPREGYKLAYNEQFF.

The chain couples TRBV27 to TRBJ2-2; weak D call: TRBD1 (5 bases). CDR1 and CDR2 from the germline V gene are MNHEY and SMNVEV (reference sequence). This CDR3 comprises 15 residues. With 5 bases removed from V and 4 bases from J, the gap between germline ends came to 14 bases. CDR3 nucleotide sequence: TGTGCCAGCAGTCCCAGGAACAGGATCACCGGGGAGCTGTTTTTT. Residues: CASSPRNRITGELFF.

A remark on this clone: The same CDR3 is also encoded by other DNA sequences in this sample. The chain uses TRBV4-1 and TRBJ2-1, with a possible D match to TRBD2 (6 bases). The germline gives CDR1 MGHRA, CDR2 YSYEKL. Trimming left V 6 bases short and J 4 bases short, with 16 bases between. The CDR3 is 15 residues long. The CDR3 sequence: CASSLGRNQYNEQFF. In nucleotides, the CDR3 is TGCGCCAGCAGTCTCGGGAGAAACCAGTACAATGAGCAGTTCTTC.

The chain is built from TRBV9 and TRBJ1-2, with no clear D. V was cut by 2 bases and J by 4 bases, with 12 bases left in between. The CDR3 extends over 14 amino acids. Germline assignment: CDR1 SGDLS and CDR2 YYNGEE. The CDR3 loop reads CASSVFRAGYGYTF. For the CDR3, the DNA is TGTGCCAGCAGCGTCTTTCGGGCGGGCTATGGCTACACCTTC.

V gene TRBV3-1 (or the pseudogene TRBV3-2) combines with J gene TRBJ1-1, with 11 bases identical to TRBD1. Trimming cost V 5 bases and J 1 base; bases outside gene matches: 0. Germline-derived CDR1 and CDR2 are LGHDT and YNNKEL (reference sequence). This CDR3 is 14 amino acids long. CDR3 sequence: CASSGTGGNTEAFF. Written as DNA, the CDR3 is TGTGCCAGCAGCGGGACAGGGGGGAACACTGAAGCTTTCTTT.

J is TRBJ1-6 and V is TRBV5-1; D is unresolved. The CDR3 runs to 16 residues. Per the germline V gene, CDR1 is SGHRS and CDR2 is YFSETQ. V lost 0 bases and J 9 bases, leaving 16 bases between the germline ends. CDR3 sequence reads: CASSLEPVSGGSPLHF. The DNA for the CDR3 is TGCGCCAGCAGCTTGGAACCAGTCTCCGGAGGTTCACCCCTCCACTTT.

The chain has TRBV27 and TRBJ2-1; perhaps TRBD2 as D (5 bases). The CDR3 runs 16 residues. Germline values: CDR1 MNHEY, CDR2 SMNVEV (reference sequence). Trimming took 4 bases from V and 0 from J, leaving 13 bases between them. In nucleotides, the CDR3 is TGTGCCAGCAGTTCTATATTCGGACTCTCCTACAATGAGCAGTTCTTC. It codes for CASSSIFGLSYNEQFF.

The gene calls are TRBV7-9 and TRBJ1-2; TRBD1 is a possible D gene (5 bases). The CDR3 contains 15 residues. Germline values: CDR1 SEHNR, CDR2 FQNEAQ (reference sequence). Trimming removed 2 bases at V and 2 bases at J, with 12 bases between. CDR3 sequence reads: CASSLLGRVNYGYTF. In nucleotides, the CDR3 is TGTGCCAGCAGCTTATTAGGCAGGGTCAACTATGGCTACACCTTC.

V usage is TRBV7-9 and J usage is TRBJ1-6; 9 bases match TRBD1. This CDR3 is built from 15 residues. After removal of 5 bases from V and 7 bases from J, the junction contained 6 bases not matched to a gene. Germline V CDR1 and CDR2: SEHNR, FQNEAQ (reference sequence). The CDR3, as DNA: TGTGCCAGCAGCCACCCGGACAGGGGAAATTCACCCCTCCACTTT. Translation gives CASSHPDRGNSPLHF. The full variable domain, completed using reference TRBV7-9 and TRBJ1-6, is DTGVSQNPRHKITKRGQNVTFRCDPISEHNRLYWYRQTLGQGPEFLTYFQNEAQLEKSRLLSDRFSAERPKGSFSTLEIQRTEQGDSAMYLCASSHPDRGNSPLHFGNGTRLTVT.

The chain recombines TRBV12-3 or TRBV12-4 with TRBJ2-1; D is unresolved. The V end was cut by 3 bases, the J end by 6 bases, with 9 bases between. This CDR3 contains 13 residues. The CDR3 protein is CASSLNPGNEQFF. The CDR3 DNA follows: TGTGCCAGCAGTTTGAATCCCGGCAATGAGCAGTTCTTC.

The V and J genes are TRBV7-2 and TRBJ2-1; 8 bases line up with TRBD2. Trimming cost V 5 bases and J 4 bases; bases outside gene matches: 7. The CDR3 runs 15 residues. CDR1 is SGHTA and CDR2 is FQGNSA in the germline V gene. The CDR3 DNA follows: TGTGCCAGCAGCCTGGCGGGAGGCCTATACAATGAGCAGTTCTTC. Protein sequence: CASSLAGGLYNEQFF.

This chain links TRBV5-6 with TRBJ1-6; 8 bases are a match to TRBD1. V shed 1 base and J 8 bases; nucleotides not matched to a gene: 8. Germline V CDR1 and CDR2: SGHDT, YYEEEE. This CDR3 has 16 residues. CDR3 bases: TGTGCCAGCAGCTTGAGCGTGACAGGGGCGTATTCACCCCTCCACTTT. As protein: CASSLSVTGAYSPLHF.

The rearrangement links TRBV7-9 to TRBJ1-3; D unresolved. Between the trimmed V and J ends, which lost 2 bases and 14 bases, there was a span of 10 bases. Germline CDR1 is SEHNR and CDR2 is FQNEAQ (reference sequence). The CDR3 totals 11 residues. The CDR3 sequence: CASSLTRRVYF. In nucleotides, the CDR3 is TGTGCCAGCAGCTTAACACGCCGTGTATATTTT.

The chain has TRBV27 and TRBJ1-5; 10 bases match TRBD1. V dropped 6 bases and J dropped 7; count of bases not matched to a gene: 9. The CDR3 has 15 amino acids. Germline V CDR1 and CDR2: MNHEY, SMNVEV (reference sequence). The CDR3 DNA reads as TGTGCCAGCAGACCCCGGACAGGGGGAATCCAGCCCCAGCATTTT. Translated, it gives CASRPRTGGIQPQHF.

The genes are TRBV5-6 and TRBJ2-2; D may be TRBD2 (5 bases). The CDR3 spans 14 residues. Per the germline V gene, CDR1 is SGHDT and CDR2 is YYEEEE. V was cut by 4 bases and J by 5 bases, with 12 bases left in between. The CDR3 DNA reads as TGTGCCAGCAGCCGAGCATGGAGGACCGGGGAGCTGTTTTTT. It codes for CASSRAWRTGELFF. Drawing the rest from reference TRBV5-6 and TRBJ2-2, the complete variable domain is DAGVTQSPTHLIKTRGQQVTLRCSPKSGHDTVSWYQQALGQGPQFIFQYYEEEERQRGNFPDRFSGHQFPNYSSELNVNALLLGDSALYLCASSRAWRTGELFFGEGSRLTVL.

This chain uses TRBV28 with TRBJ2-7; possible D gene TRBD2, 7 bases. The CDR3 spans 15 residues. The germline V and J ends were trimmed by 2 bases and 1 base, with 12 bases remaining between them. Germline CDR1 and CDR2: MDHEN and SYDVKM. The CDR3 DNA follows: TGTGCCAGCAGTTTAATCGGGGGGCCTTCCTACGAGCAGTACTTC. Its protein is CASSLIGGPSYEQYF.

This rearrangement joins TRBV11-2 to TRBJ1-2, with a tentative D call TRBD1 (6 bases). The CDR3 extends over 14 amino acids. V lost 5 bases and J 8 bases, leaving 18 bases between the germline ends. Per germline, CDR1 SGHAT and CDR2 FQNNGV. CDR3 nucleotides: TGTGCCAGCAGCACAGGGTATAACTGGGAAGGCTACACCTTC. Encoded protein: CASSTGYNWEGYTF.

The chain carries TRBV19 and TRBJ1-1; a possible D gene is TRBD1 (6 bases). Trimming took 5 bases from V and 8 from J, leaving 18 bases between them. This CDR3 has 14 amino acids. Germline V gene lookup returns CDR1 LNHDA and CDR2 SQIVND (reference sequence). The CDR3 coding sequence is TGTGCCAGTAGTGCCCACACTCCCACAGGGGAAGCTTTCTTT. Protein product: CASSAHTPTGEAFF.

This clone showed up just a few times. This chain uses TRBV27 with TRBJ1-1; maybe TRBD1 (6 bases). There are 13 residues in the CDR3. Germline V lookup: CDR1 MNHEY, CDR2 SMNVEV (reference sequence). V was clipped by 3 bases and J by 5 bases, with 10 bases between them. The CDR3 spells CASSLTGRTEAFF. The CDR3 nucleotides read TGTGCCAGCAGTTTGACAGGCCGGACTGAAGCTTTCTTT.

The CDR3 DNA reads as TGCGCCAGCAGCAGCGGGGTAGGCTCCTACAATGAGCAGTTCTTC. It specifies CASSSGVGSYNEQFF. This chain uses TRBV5-1 with TRBJ2-1, with TRBD2 matching 7 bases. V lost 4 bases to trimming and J lost 0 bases; unmatched junction nucleotides: 4. Germline lookup yields CDR1 SGHRS and CDR2 YFSETQ. CDR3 length equals 15 residues.

This sequence joins TRBV12-5 and TRBJ2-2, with D possibly TRBD1 on 6 matching bases. V was pared by 3 bases and J by 3 bases, with 11 bases between. The length of the CDR3 is 15 residues. Germline V gives CDR1 LGHNT, CDR2 FRNRAP. CDR3 protein: CASGLFQGHTGELFF. The CDR3 DNA reads as TGTGCTAGTGGTTTATTTCAGGGGCACACCGGGGAGCTGTTTTTT.

J is TRBJ2-1 and V is TRBV7-2; 12 nucleotides match TRBD1. The CDR3 consists of 14 residues. Germline V gene sequence: CDR1 SGHTA, CDR2 FQGNSA. V lost 3 bases to trimming and J lost 12 bases; unmatched junction nucleotides: 6. The CDR3 spells CASSFSGTGGVQFF. CDR3 sequence (DNA): TGTGCCAGCAGCTTCTCCGGGACAGGGGGCGTGCAGTTCTTC.

The chain uses TRBV6-2 or TRBV6-3 and TRBJ2-3, with no clear D. CDR3 size: 14 residues. Per the germline V gene, CDR1 is MNHEY and CDR2 is SVGEGT. Deletions cut 1 base from V and 4 bases from J, with 9 bases between. The CDR3 DNA reads TGTGCCAGCAGTTACTTCAGTGCCCCAGATACGCAGTATTTT. It translates to CASSYFSAPDTQYF.

In this sample, this clone turned up once. The rearrangement links TRBV6-5 to TRBJ2-7, with 8 nucleotides matching TRBD1. This CDR3 contains 14 residues. Germline assignment: CDR1 MNHEY and CDR2 SVGAGI. V was clipped by 6 bases and J by 5 bases; unmatched bases: 9. The CDR3 sequence is CASRYDRGLHEQYF. Here the CDR3 DNA reads TGTGCCAGCAGGTACGACAGGGGTCTCCACGAGCAGTACTTC.